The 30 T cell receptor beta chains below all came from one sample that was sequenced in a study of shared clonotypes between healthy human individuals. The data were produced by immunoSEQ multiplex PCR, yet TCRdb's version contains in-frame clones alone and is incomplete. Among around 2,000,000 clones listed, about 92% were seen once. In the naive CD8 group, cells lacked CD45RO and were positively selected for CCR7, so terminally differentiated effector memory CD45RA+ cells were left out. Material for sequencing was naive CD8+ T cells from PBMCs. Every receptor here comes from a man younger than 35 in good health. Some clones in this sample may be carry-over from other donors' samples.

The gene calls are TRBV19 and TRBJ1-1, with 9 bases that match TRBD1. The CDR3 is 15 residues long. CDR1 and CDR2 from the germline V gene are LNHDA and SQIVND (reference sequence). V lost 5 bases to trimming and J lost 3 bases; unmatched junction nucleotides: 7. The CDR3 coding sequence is TGTGCCAGTAGTGGGGACAGGGATGGCGACACTGAAGCTTTCTTT. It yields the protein CASSGDRDGDTEAFF. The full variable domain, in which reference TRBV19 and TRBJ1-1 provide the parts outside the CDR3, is DGGITQSPKYLFRKEGQNVTLSCEQNLNHDAMYWYRQDPGQGLRLIYYSQIVNDFQKGDIAEGYSVSREKKESFPLTVTSAQKNPTAFYLCASSGDRDGDTEAFFGQGTRLTVV.

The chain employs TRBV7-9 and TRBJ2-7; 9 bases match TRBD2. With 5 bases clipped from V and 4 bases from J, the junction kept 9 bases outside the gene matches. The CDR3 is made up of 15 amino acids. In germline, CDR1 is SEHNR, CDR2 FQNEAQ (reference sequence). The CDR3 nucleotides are TGTGCCAGCAGCCCAGTAGCGGGAGTAGGTTACGAGCAGTACTTC. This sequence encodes CASSPVAGVGYEQYF.

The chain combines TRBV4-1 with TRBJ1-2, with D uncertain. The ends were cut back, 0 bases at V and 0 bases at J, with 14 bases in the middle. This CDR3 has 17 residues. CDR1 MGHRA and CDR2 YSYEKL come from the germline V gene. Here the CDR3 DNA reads TGCGCCAGCAGCCAAGATACGTTGGCAGTGACTAACTATGGCTACACCTTC. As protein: CASSQDTLAVTNYGYTF.

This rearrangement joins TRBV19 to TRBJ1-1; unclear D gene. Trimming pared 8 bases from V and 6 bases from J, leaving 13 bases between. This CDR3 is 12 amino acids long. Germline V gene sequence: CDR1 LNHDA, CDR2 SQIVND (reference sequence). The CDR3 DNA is TGTGCCAGTTTCGGACCGGGCGCTGAAGCTTTCTTT. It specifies CASFGPGAEAFF.

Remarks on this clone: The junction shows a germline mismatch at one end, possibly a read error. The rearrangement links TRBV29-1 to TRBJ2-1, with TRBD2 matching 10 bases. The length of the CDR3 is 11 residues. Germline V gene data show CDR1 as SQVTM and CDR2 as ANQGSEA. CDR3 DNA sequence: TGTGGGACTAGCGAATACAATGAGCAGTTCTTC. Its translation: CGTSEYNEQFF.

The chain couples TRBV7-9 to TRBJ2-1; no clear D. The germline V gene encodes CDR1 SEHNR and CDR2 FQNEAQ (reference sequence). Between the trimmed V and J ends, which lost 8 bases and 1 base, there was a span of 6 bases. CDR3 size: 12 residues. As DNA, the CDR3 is TGTGCCAGCCAAGTTTCCTACAATGAGCAGTTCTTC. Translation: CASQVSYNEQFF.

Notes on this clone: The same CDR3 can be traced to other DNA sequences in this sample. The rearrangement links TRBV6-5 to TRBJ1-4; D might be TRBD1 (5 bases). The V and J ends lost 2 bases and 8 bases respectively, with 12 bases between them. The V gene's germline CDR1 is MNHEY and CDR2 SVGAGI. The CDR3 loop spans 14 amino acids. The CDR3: CASSYGQGGEKLFF. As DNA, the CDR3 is TGTGCCAGCAGTTACGGTCAGGGCGGGGAAAAACTGTTTTTT.

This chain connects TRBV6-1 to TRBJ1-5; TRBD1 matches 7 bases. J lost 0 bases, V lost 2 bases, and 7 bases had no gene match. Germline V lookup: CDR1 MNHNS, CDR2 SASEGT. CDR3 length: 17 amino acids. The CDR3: CASSERQGVYSNQPQHF. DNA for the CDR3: TGTGCCAGCAGTGAACGGCAGGGGGTATATAGCAATCAGCCCCAGCATTTT.

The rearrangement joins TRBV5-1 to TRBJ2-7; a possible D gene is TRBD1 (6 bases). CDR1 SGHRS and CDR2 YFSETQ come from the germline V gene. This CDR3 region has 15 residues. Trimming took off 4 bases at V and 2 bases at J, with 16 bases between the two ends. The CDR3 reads CASSGSRDTTYEQYF. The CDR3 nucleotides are TGCGCCAGCAGCGGAAGTCGGGACACTACCTACGAGCAGTACTTC.

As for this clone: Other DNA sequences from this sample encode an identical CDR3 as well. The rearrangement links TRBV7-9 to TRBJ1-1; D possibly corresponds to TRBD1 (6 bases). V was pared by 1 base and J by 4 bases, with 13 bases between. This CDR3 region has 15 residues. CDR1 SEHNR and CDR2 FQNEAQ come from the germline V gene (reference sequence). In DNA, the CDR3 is TGTGCCAGCAGCTTAGGGGGGCAGGGTGGCACTGAAGCTTTCTTT. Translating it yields CASSLGGQGGTEAFF.

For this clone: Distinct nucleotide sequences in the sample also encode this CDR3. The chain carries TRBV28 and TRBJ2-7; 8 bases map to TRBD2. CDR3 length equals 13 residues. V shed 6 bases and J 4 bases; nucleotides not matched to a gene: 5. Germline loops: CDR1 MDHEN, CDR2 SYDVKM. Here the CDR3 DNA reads TGTGCCAGCAGCAGAAGCGGGAGTTACGAGCAGTACTTC. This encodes CASSRSGSYEQYF.

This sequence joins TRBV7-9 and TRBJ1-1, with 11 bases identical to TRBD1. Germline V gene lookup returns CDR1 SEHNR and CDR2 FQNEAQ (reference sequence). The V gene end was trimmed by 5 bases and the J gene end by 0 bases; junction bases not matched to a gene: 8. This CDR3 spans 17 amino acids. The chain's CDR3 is CASSADRGQSMNTEAFF. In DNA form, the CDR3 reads TGTGCCAGCAGCGCGGACAGGGGGCAATCTATGAACACTGAAGCTTTCTTT.

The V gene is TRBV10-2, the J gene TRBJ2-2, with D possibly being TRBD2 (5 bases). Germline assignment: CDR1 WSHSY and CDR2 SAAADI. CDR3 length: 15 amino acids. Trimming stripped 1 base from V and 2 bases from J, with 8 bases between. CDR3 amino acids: CASSEWRLNTGELFF. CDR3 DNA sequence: TGCGCCAGCAGTGAGTGGAGGCTTAACACCGGGGAGCTGTTTTTT.

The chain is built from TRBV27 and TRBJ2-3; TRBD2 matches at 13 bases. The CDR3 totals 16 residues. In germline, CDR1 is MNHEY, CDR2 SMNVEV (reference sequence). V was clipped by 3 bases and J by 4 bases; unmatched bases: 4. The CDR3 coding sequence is TGTGCCAGCAGTTTTGGACTAGCGGGAGAGCCAGATACGCAGTATTTT. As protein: CASSFGLAGEPDTQYF.

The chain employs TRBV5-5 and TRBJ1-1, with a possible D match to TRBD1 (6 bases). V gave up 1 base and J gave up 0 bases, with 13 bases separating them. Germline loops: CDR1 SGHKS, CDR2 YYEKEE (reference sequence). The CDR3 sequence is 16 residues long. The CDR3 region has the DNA TGTGCCAGCAGCTTGCAAGGATACAGGGTGAACACTGAAGCTTTCTTT. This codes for CASSLQGYRVNTEAFF.

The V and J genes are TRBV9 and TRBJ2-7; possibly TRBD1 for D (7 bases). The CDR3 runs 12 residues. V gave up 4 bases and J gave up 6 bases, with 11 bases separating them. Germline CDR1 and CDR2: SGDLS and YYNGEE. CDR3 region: CASSTQGGEQYF. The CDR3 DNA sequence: TGTGCCAGCAGCACTCAGGGGGGCGAGCAGTACTTC.

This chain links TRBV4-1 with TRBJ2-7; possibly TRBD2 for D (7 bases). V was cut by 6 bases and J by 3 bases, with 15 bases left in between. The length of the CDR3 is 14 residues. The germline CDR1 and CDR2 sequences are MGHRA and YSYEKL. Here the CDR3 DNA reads TGCGCCAGCAGTTCCTGGGAGGGGGGCTACGAGCAGTACTTC. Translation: CASSSWEGGYEQYF.

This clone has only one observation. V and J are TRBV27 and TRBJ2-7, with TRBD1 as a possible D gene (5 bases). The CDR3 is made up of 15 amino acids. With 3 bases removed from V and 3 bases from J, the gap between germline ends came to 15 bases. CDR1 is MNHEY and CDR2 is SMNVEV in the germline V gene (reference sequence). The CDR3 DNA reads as TGTGCCAGCAGTTTCGACAGCGCCCAATTCTACGAGCAGTACTTC. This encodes CASSFDSAQFYEQYF.

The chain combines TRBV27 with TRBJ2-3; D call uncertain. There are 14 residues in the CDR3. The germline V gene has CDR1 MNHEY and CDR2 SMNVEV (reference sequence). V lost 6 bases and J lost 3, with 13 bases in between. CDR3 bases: TGTGCCAGCAGATACGGGCCTCGGACAGATACGCAGTATTTT. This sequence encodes CASRYGPRTDTQYF.

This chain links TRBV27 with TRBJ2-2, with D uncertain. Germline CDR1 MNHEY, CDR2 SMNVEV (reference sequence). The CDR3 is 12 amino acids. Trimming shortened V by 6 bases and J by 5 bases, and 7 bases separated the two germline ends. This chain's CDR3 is CASSWRTGELFF. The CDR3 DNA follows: TGTGCCAGCAGCTGGCGGACCGGGGAGCTGTTTTTT.

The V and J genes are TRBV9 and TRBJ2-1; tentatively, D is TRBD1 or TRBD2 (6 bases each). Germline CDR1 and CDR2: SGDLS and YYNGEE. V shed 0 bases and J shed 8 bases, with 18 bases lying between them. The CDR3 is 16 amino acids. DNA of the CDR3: TGTGCCAGCAGCGTAGGGAGGGCCCGGGACACTGATGAGCAGTTCTTC. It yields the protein CASSVGRARDTDEQFF.

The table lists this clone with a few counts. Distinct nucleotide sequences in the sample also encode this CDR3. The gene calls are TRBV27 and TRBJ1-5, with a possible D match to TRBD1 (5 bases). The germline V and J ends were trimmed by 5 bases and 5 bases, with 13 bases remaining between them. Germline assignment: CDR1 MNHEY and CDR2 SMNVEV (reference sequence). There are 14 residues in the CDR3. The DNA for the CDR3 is TGTGCCAGCAGTCTTTGGGGCGGGGATCAGCCCCAGCATTTT. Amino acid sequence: CASSLWGGDQPQHF.

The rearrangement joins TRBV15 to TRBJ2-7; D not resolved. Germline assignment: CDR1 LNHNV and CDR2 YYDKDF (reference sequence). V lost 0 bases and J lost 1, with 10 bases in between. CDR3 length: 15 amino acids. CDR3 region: CATSREPSWSYEQYF. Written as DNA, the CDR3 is TGTGCCACCAGCAGAGAACCAAGCTGGTCCTACGAGCAGTACTTC.

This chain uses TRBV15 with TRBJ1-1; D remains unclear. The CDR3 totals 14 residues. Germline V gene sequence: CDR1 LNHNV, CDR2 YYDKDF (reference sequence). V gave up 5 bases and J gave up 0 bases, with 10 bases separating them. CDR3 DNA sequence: TGTGCCACCAGCCGCGGAGTCATGAACACTGAAGCTTTCTTT. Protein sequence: CATSRGVMNTEAFF.

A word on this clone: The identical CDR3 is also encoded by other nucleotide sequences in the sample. CDR3 region: CASSLGGGLTEAFF. For the CDR3, the DNA is TGTGCCAGCAGTTTAGGAGGGGGTCTCACTGAAGCTTTCTTT. This chain uses TRBV27 with TRBJ1-1, with D possibly matching TRBD1 (6 bases). Trimming took 2 bases from V and 4 from J, leaving 11 bases between them. CDR1 MNHEY and CDR2 SMNVEV come from the germline V gene (reference sequence). The length of the CDR3 is 14 residues.

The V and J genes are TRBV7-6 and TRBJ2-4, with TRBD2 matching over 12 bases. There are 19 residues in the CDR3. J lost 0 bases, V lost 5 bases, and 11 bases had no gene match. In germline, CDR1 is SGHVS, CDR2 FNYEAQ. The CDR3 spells CASSPRLAGVELAKNIQYF. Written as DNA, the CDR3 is TGTGCCAGCAGCCCCCGACTAGCGGGAGTCGAATTAGCCAAAAACATTCAGTACTTC.

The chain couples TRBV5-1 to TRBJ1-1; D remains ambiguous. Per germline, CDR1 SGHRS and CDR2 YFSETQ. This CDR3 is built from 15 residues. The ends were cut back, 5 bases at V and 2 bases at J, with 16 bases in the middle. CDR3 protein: CASSPISGYNTEAFF. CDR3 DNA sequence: TGCGCCAGCAGTCCGATTTCGGGGTACAACACTGAAGCTTTCTTT.

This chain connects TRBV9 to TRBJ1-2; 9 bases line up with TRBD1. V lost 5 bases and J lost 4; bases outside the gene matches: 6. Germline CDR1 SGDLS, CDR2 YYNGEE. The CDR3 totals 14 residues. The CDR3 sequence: CASSKTGGSYGYTF. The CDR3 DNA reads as TGTGCCAGCAGTAAAACAGGGGGCAGCTATGGCTACACCTTC.

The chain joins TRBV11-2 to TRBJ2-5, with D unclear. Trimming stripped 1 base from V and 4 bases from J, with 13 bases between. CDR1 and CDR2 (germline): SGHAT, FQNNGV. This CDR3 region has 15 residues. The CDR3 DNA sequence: TGTGCCAGCAGCTTAGTGGGTGAGGTGTTAGAGACCCAGTACTTC. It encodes CASSLVGEVLETQYF.

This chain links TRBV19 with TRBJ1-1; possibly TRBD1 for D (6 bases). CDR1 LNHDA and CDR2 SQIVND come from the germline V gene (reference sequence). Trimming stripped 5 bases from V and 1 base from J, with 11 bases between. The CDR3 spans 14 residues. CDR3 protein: CASSPWTANTEAFF. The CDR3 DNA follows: TGTGCCAGTAGTCCCTGGACAGCGAACACTGAAGCTTTCTTT.